This T cell receptor (beta chain) was captured in a study of T cell repertoires in ileal Crohn's disease (dated by TCRdb to between 2019 and 2020). With respect to the entire study: The median duration of disease was roughly 8.2 years, and at the time of surgery less than 40% of patients were active smokers. Surgery was performed for a complication in all patients, with stricturing disease in roughly 60% and penetrating disease in approximately 40%. Roughly half of the patients were given postoperative therapy, with 15 to 20 on anti-TNF agents and over 9 on thiopurines. The M6 samples were biopsies of the neoterminal ileum collected during postoperative colonoscopy. TCR repertoire analysis was done in about 57 Crohn's disease patients from a prospective multicentre cohort. The study was conducted in parallel with a multicentre cohort built to find predictors of early endoscopic recurrence after ileocolonic resection. A Rutgeerts score higher than i0 was the definition used for endoscopic postoperative recurrence. A total of around 150 mucosal samples from some 60 patients were sequenced, collected from several sites on the surgical specimen as well as at postoperative endoscopy. Overall study results and their limits: Higher percentages of high-frequency clones at the time of surgery were linked to endoscopic recurrence, and every patient with clonality above 26.8% (18/57) had recurrence. More high-frequency clones were carried by sorted CD8 T cells than by CD4 T cells, suggesting that mucosal expansions were mainly CD8. Within the first year after surgery, the timing of postoperative endoscopy varied, and the median delay was nearly seven months. Only a subgroup of patients, of unstated size, had mucosal CD4 and CD8 T cells sorted and sequenced. A significantly higher proportion of clonal expansions was observed in active smokers at surgery than in non-smokers (roughly 27% vs 19%, p=0.02).

The CDR3 covers 13 residues, taking in both the cysteine and the phenylalanine. Only the CDR3 part of the read is kept: 39 bases, read in frame from the first base. CDR1 and CDR2 (SGHNT, YYREEE) derive from the germline V gene (reference sequence). The V and J ends are trimmed by 1 base and 7 bases, leaving 12 bases between them. What this sample's time point label stands for: neoterminal ileum biopsy at postoperative endoscopy, about 6 months after surgery. Adults with ileal or ileocolonic Crohn's disease and an indication for ileocolonic resection were eligible for inclusion. Before DNA extraction, whole ileal mucosal biopsies were kept frozen at -80 degrees C. A TRizol-based method was used to extract genomic DNA from the frozen whole biopsies, and the DNA was quantified with a NanoDrop 2000 spectrophotometer. A remark on this clone: This clone's antigen is unknown. No base qualities exist here, and no much larger clone lies one base off it.

Roughly 550 nanograms of biopsy DNA per sample were submitted for commercial TCRB immunosequencing. Adaptive Biotechnology amplified the CDR3 regions from genomic DNA with a two-step multiplex PCR designed to control amplification bias. Primers for every V and J gene segment were used in the first PCR, and barcodes and Illumina adapters were added in the second PCR. CDR3 libraries were sequenced using an Illumina instrument. The authors processed their data as follows. The analysis used both the pipelines supplied by the vendor and custom analysis of the raw data in R/Bioconductor with R version 3.3.0. Clonality, which ranges from 0 to 1, was calculated as the inverse of the normalised Shannon entropy across all productive clones. The repertoire share taken up by the top 100 clones defined high-frequency clones, and only clones that passed a 95% confidence test were kept. The Simpson index measured repertoire diversity, and the Morisita-Horn index measured overlap between samples. What TCRdb holds here is the immuneACCESS table cut down to in-frame rearrangements. Part of the clones is not present; checked against another copy, under half of the missing clones reflect an unresolved V gene, and the others are unexplained. The DNA was the basis for D and trimming; V, J and clone size are from that table. The sample table contains about 12,000 clones; only one count was recorded for about 81% of them. Together, the top ten hold 11% of the sample.

The chain was built from TRBV5-4 and TRBJ2-7; a tentative D call is TRBD2 (5 bases match). This TCR was recovered from an adult with Crohn's disease. Sequenced input: ileal tissue. The CDR3: CASSLFPGWEQYF. The sequenced DNA: TGTGCCAGCAGCTTGTTTCCGGGATGGGAGCAGTACTTC. The entire variable domain, with the stretches around the CDR3 drawn from the reference TRBV5-4 and TRBJ2-7 proteins, is ETGVTQSPTHLIKTRGQQVTLRCSSQSGHNTVSWYQQALGQGPQFIFQYYREEENGRGNFPPRFSGLQFPNYSSELNVNALELDDSALYLCASSLFPGWEQYFGPGTRLTVT.